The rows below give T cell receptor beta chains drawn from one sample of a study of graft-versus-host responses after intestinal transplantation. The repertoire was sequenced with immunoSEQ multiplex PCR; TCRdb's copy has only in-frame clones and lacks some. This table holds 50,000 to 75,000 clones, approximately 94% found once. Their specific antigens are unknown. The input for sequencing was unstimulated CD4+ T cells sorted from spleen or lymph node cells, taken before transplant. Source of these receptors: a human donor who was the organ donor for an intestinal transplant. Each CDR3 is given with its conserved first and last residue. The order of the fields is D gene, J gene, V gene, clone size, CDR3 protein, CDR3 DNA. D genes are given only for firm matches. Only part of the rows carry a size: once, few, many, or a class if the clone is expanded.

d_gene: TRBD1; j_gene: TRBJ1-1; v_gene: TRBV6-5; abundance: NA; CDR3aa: CASSPIDRESTEAFF; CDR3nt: TGTGCCAGCAGTCCCATAGACAGGGAGAGCACTGAAGCTTTCTTT
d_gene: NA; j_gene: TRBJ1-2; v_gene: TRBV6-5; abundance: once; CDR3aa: CASSLTGTPPNYGYTF; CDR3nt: TGTGCCAGCAGTTTAACCGGGACGCCTCCTAACTATGGCTACACCTTC
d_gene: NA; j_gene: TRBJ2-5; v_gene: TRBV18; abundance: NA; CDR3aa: CASSHRDGETQYF; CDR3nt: TGTGCCAGCTCACACCGGGACGGGGAGACCCAGTACTTC
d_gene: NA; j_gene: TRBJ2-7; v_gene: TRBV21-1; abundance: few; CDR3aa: CASSGRDRGRNEQYF; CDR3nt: TGTGCCAGCAGCGGGCGGGACAGGGGCCGAAACGAGCAGTACTTC
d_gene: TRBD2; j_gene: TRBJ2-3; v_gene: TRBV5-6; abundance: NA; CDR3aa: CASSPTTSGVRDTQYF; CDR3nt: TGTGCCAGCAGCCCCACCACTAGCGGGGTCCGAGATACGCAGTATTTT
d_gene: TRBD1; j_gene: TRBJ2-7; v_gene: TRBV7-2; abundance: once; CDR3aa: CASSLGTGSYEQYF; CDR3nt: TGTGCCAGCAGCTTAGGGACAGGGTCCTACGAGCAGTACTTC
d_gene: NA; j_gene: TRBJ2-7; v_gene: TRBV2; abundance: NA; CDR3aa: CASMRGNRVTRTYEQYF; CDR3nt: TGTGCCAGCATGAGGGGGAATCGGGTCACTAGGACCTACGAGCAGTACTTC
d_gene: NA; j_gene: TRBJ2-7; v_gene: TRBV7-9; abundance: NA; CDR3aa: CASRGAGEQYF; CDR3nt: TGTGCCTCCAGGGGAGCGGGAGAGCAGTACTTC
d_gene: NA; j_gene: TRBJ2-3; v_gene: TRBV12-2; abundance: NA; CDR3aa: CASRLMRLASVDTQYF; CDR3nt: TGTGCAAGTCGCTTAATGCGACTAGCGTCGGTAGATACGCAGTATTTT
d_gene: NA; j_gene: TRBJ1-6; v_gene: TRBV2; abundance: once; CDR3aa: CASRRGSYNSPLHF; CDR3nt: TGTGCCAGCAGGAGAGGCTCCTATAATTCACCCCTCCACTTT
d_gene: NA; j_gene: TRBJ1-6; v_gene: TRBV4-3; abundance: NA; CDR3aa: CASSQTGSSYNSPLHF; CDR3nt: TGCGCCAGCAGCCAAACAGGCAGCTCCTATAATTCACCCCTCCACTTT
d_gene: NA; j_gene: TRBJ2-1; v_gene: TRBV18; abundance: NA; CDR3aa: CASSRDNSYNEQFF; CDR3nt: TGTGCCAGCTCACGGGACAACTCCTACAATGAGCAGTTCTTC
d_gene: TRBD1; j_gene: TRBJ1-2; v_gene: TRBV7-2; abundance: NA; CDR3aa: CASSFGRGQGGYTF; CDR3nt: TGTGCCAGCAGCTTCGGCAGGGGGCAGGGTGGCTACACCTTC
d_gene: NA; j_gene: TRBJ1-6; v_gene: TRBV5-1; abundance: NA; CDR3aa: CASMEGTYNSPLHF; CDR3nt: TGCGCCAGCATGGAAGGGACTTATAATTCACCCCTCCACTTT
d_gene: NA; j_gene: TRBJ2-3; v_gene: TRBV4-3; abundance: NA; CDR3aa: CASSQVGKWSTDTQYF; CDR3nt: TGCGCCAGCAGCCAAGTGGGAAAATGGAGCACAGATACGCAGTATTTT
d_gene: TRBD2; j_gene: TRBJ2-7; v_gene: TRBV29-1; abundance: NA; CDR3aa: CSVATGGGSYEQYF; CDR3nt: TGCAGCGTTGCCACTGGCGGGGGCTCCTACGAGCAGTACTTC
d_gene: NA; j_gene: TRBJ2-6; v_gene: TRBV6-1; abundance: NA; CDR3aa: CASSEAISGAGANVLTF; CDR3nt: TGTGCCAGCAGTGAAGCGATATCAGGGGCCGGGGCCAACGTCCTGACTTTC
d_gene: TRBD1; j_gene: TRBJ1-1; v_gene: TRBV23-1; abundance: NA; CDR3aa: CASRDRGHTEAFF; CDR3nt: TGCGCCAGCAGGGACAGGGGGCACACTGAAGCTTTCTTT
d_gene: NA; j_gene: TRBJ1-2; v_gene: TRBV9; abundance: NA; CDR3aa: CASRDDGRAYGYTF; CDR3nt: TGTGCCAGCAGGGATGATGGCAGGGCCTATGGCTACACCTTC
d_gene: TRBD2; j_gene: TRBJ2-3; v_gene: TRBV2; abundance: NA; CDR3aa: CASINGLAFTDTQYF; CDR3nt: TGTGCCAGTATAAACGGACTAGCGTTCACAGATACGCAGTATTTT
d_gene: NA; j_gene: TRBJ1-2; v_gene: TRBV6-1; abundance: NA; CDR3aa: CASSSLPGRYYGYTF; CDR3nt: TGTGCCAGCAGTTCCCTCCCAGGGCGCTACTATGGCTACACCTTC
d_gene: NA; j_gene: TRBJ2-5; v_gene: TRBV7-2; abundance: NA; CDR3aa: CASSLGLGGSKETQYF; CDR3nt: TGTGCCAGCAGCTTAGGATTGGGGGGCTCTAAAGAGACCCAGTACTTC
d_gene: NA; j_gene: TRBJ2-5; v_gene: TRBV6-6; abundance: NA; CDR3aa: CASSYQEETQYF; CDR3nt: TGTGCCAGCAGTTATCAGGAGGAGACCCAGTACTTC
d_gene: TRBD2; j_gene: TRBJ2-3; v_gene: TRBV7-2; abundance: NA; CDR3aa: CASSFRLAGGDTQYF; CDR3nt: TGTGCCAGCAGCTTCAGACTAGCGGGGGGAGATACGCAGTATTTT
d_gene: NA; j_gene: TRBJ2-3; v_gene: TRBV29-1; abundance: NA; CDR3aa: CSVRNTLSGPTDTQYF; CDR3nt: TGCAGCGTCCGTAATACCCTTTCCGGGCCCACAGATACGCAGTATTTT
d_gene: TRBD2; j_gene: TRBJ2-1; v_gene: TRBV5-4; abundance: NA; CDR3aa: CASSFGGLAGQPYNEQFF; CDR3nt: TGTGCCAGCAGCTTTGGTGGACTAGCGGGGCAACCCTACAATGAGCAGTTCTTC
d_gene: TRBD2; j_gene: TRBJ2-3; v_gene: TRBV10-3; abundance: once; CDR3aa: CAISERGEGDTQYF; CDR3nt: TGTGCCATCAGTGAGCGGGGGGAGGGAGATACGCAGTATTTT
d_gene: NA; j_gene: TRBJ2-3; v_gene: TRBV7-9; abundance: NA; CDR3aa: CASSSELATRMKSDTQYF; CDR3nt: TGTGCCAGCAGCTCCGAACTTGCGACTAGAATGAAATCAGATACGCAGTATTTT
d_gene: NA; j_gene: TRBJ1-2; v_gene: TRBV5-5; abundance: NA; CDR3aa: CASSLNSPNYGYTF; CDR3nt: TGTGCCAGCAGCTTGAACAGTCCTAACTATGGCTACACCTTC
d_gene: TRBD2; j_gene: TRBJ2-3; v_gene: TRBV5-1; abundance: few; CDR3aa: CASSLSGGAGDTQYF; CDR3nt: TGCGCCAGCAGTCTTAGCGGGGGGGCCGGGGATACGCAGTATTTT
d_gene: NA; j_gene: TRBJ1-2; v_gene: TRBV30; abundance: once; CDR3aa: CAWRRDYTNYGYTF; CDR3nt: TGTGCCTGGAGGCGGGACTATACTAACTATGGCTACACCTTC
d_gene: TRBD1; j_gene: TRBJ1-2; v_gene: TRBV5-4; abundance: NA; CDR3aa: CASSLRDRRIFYGYTF; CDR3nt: TGTGCCAGCAGCTTGCGGGACAGGAGAATATTCTATGGCTACACCTTC
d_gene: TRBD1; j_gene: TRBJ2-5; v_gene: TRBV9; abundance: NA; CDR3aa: CASSVGQGETQYF; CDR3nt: TGTGCCAGCAGCGTAGGACAGGGAGAGACCCAGTACTTC
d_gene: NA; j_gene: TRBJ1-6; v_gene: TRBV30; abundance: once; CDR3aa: CAGKRWNSPLHF; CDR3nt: TGTGCCGGGAAGAGGTGGAATTCACCCCTCCACTTT
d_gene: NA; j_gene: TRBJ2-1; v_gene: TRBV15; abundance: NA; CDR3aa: CATSRDTFPINEQFF; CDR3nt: TGTGCCACCAGCAGAGATACTTTCCCTATTAATGAGCAGTTCTTC
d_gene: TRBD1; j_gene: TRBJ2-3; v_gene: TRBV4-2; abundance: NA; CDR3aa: CASSQDTGGGTDTQYF; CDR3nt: TGTGCCAGCAGCCAAGATACAGGGGGAGGCACAGATACGCAGTATTTT
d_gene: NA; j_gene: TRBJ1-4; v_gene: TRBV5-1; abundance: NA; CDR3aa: CASSLGPDGSEKLFF; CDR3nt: TGCGCCAGCAGCTTGGGACCGGATGGTAGTGAAAAACTGTTTTTT
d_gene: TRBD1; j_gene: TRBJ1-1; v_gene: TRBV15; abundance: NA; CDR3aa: CATSRVRGRNTEAFF; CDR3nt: TGTGCCACCAGCAGAGTCAGGGGGCGCAACACTGAAGCTTTCTTT
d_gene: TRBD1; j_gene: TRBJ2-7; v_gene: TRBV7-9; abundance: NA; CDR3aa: CASSRQGSYEQYF; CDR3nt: TGTGCCAGCAGCCGACAGGGCTCCTACGAGCAGTACTTC
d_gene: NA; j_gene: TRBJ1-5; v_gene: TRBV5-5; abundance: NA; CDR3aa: CASSLDRNQPQHF; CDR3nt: TGTGCCAGCAGCTTGGACCGAAATCAGCCCCAGCATTTT
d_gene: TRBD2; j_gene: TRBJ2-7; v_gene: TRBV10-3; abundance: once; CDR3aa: CAISRLAGGPEQYF; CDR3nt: TGTGCCATCAGTAGACTAGCGGGGGGGCCCGAGCAGTACTTC
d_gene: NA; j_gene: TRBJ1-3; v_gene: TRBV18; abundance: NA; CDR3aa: CASSPGTPSSGNTIYF; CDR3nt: TGTGCCAGCTCACCAGGCACACCTAGCTCTGGAAACACCATATATTTT
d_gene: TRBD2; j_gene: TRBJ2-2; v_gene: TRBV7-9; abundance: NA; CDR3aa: CASSPFRGGGTGELFF; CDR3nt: TGTGCCAGCAGCCCCTTTCGGGGCGGGGGGACCGGGGAGCTGTTTTTT